A selection of T cell receptor beta chains follows, all from one sample in a study of OX40 agonist ivuxolimab in advanced cancers. Using immunoSEQ multiplex PCR, the repertoire was profiled, and TCRdb retains in-frame clones only, with some absent. The sample consists of 90,000 to 100,000 clones, around 83% of them appearing once. Source: CD4+ or CD8+ T cells sorted from blood, taken in a trial of the OX40 agonist ivuxolimab. Receptors were obtained from an adult with an advanced solid tumor such as melanoma, head and neck, liver or kidney cancer. Each CDR3 is given with its conserved first and last residue. A D gene is named only where the DNA matches it firmly. Expanded clones get a size class; other rows say once, few or many, or leave the size out.

12 | TRBJ2-3 | - | TRBD1 | TRBV30 | TGTGCCTGGAGTGTGACAGGGGATACGCAGTATTTT | CAWSVTGDTQYF
14 | TRBJ2-1 | - | - | TRBV25-1 | TGTGCCAGCAGGATGGGGAGCCCCTATAGTGAGCAGTTCTTC | CASRMGSPYSEQFF
15 | TRBJ2-7 | once | TRBD2 | TRBV9 | TGTGCCAGCAGCGTATCGGGACTAGCGTCCTACGAGCAGTACTTC | CASSVSGLASYEQYF
11 | TRBJ2-5 | once | - | TRBV11-2 | TGTGCCAGCAGCTTAGGGGAGACCCAGTACTTC | CASSLGETQYF
15 | TRBJ2-2 | - | - | TRBV5-1 | TGCGCCAGCAGACGGGACCCGGCGAACACCGGGGAGCTGTTTTTT | CASRRDPANTGELFF
13 | TRBJ2-5 | - | - | TRBV7-9 | TGTGCCAGCAGCTTAGCCTTCCAAGAGACCCAGTACTTC | CASSLAFQETQYF
16 | TRBJ2-3 | - | TRBD2 | TRBV19 | TGTGCCAGTAGTACTTCTAGCGGGAGGAGCACAGATACGCAGTATTTT | CASSTSSGRSTDTQYF
13 | TRBJ1-1 | - | - | TRBV19 | TGTGCCAGTTTGGGGGAGATGAACACTGAAGCTTTCTTT | CASLGEMNTEAFF
13 | TRBJ1-1 | once | - | TRBV6-5 | TGTGCCAGCAGTAGGGGAGGTGGGCGGGTAGCTTTCTTT | CASSRGGGRVAFF
12 | TRBJ1-2 | few | - | TRBV6-1 | TGTGCCAGCAGTGGGACCTTATATGGCTACACCTTC | CASSGTLYGYTF
15 | TRBJ1-5 | - | - | TRBV6-5 | TGTGCCAGCGGCCCGTTCAAAGGATCAAATCAGCCCCAGCATTTT | CASGPFKGSNQPQHF
15 | TRBJ2-1 | - | TRBD1 | TRBV7-3 | TGTGCCAGCAGCTTAACAGAGGGACAGGGACAGAGGCAGTTCTTC | CASSLTEGQGQRQFF
16 | TRBJ2-3 | - | - | TRBV5-1 | TGCGCCAGCAGCCGGATGGCGGGACGGCAAACAGATACGCAGTATTTT | CASSRMAGRQTDTQYF
14 | TRBJ2-5 | - | - | TRBV5-1 | TGCGCCAGCAGCTTGCGACAGTCGGTAGGAGAGCAGTACTTC | CASSLRQSVGEQYF
13 | TRBJ1-1 | - | - | TRBV6-1 | TGTGCCAGCAGTGACCGATGGGGCACTGAAGCTTTCTTT | CASSDRWGTEAFF
13 | TRBJ1-1 | once | - | TRBV19 | TGTGCCAGTAGTGGACGGTTGAACACTGAAGCTTTCTTT | CASSGRLNTEAFF
18 | TRBJ2-7 | - | - | TRBV10-3 | TGTGCCATCAGTGATAGGGGGGCGGGATTACGTTTTAGCTACGAGCAGTACTTC | CAISDRGAGLRFSYEQYF
14 | TRBJ2-7 | - | TRBD2 | TRBV19 | TGTGCCAGTAGCCCATTAGCGGGAGCGGGCGAGCAGTACTTC | CASSPLAGAGEQYF
16 | TRBJ1-3 | - | TRBD1 | TRBV28 | TGTGCCAGCAGCGGGGACAGGGTGGGTCCTGGAAACACCATATATTTT | CASSGDRVGPGNTIYF
16 | TRBJ2-3 | - | - | TRBV5-1 | TGCGCCAGCAGCTCGGCGGGATCCCTAAGCACAGATACGCAGTATTTT | CASSSAGSLSTDTQYF
17 | TRBJ2-4 | - | TRBD2 | TRBV10-3 | TGTGCCATCAGTGAATCCCCCAGCGGGACTGACGGTGGTGTTCAGTACTTC | CAISESPSGTDGGVQYF
16 | TRBJ2-3 | - | - | TRBV4-2 | TGTGCCAGCAGCCAAGACAGGTTTCCTAGCACAGATACGCAGTATTTT | CASSQDRFPSTDTQYF
11 | TRBJ1-4 | - | - | TRBV30 | TGTGCCTGGATAAGGAACACAAAGGCGTTTTTT | CAWIRNTKAFF
19 | TRBJ2-6 | once | - | TRBV4-2 | TGTGCCAGCAGCCTAAGGGCCATCAGCTCGTCCTCTGGGGCCAACGTCCTGACTTTC | CASSLRAISSSSGANVLTF
15 | TRBJ2-3 | - | - | TRBV6-1 | TGTGCCAGCAGTCTGAACCCGAACCCAACAGATACGCAGTATTTT | CASSLNPNPTDTQYF
13 | TRBJ2-7 | once | TRBD1 | TRBV6-6 | TGTGCCACCTGGCGGACAGGGTGGTACGAGCAGTACTTC | CATWRTGWYEQYF
14 | TRBJ1-4 | - | - | TRBV6-6 | TGTGCCAGCAGTCCCGGGACGAGTAATGAAAAACTGTTTTTT | CASSPGTSNEKLFF
14 | TRBJ2-7 | few | - | TRBV23-1 | TGCGCCAGCAGTCAATGTGCCAGGAATTACGAGCAGTACTTC | CASSQCARNYEQYF
11 | TRBJ2-7 | - | - | TRBV11-2 | TGTGCCAGCAGCCCCTCCTACGAGCAGTACTTC | CASSPSYEQYF
14 | TRBJ2-7 | - | - | TRBV13 | TGTGCCAGCAGCTTAGGACAGAGCAACTACGAGCAGTACTTC | CASSLGQSNYEQYF
15 | TRBJ2-3 | - | - | TRBV5-1 | TGCGCCAGCAGCGGCTCGGGGGCTAGCACAGATACGCAGTATTTT | CASSGSGASTDTQYF
14 | TRBJ1-6 | - | - | TRBV4-1 | TGCGCCAGCAGCCAACAGGGGTATAATTCACCCCTCCACTTT | CASSQQGYNSPLHF
16 | TRBJ2-4 | - | TRBD2 | TRBV5-1 | TGCGCCAGCAGCTTGGATTTAGCGGGGGCCAAAAACATTCAGTACTTC | CASSLDLAGAKNIQYF